The source of this T cell receptor (beta chain) is a study of shared clonotypes between healthy human individuals. Notes on the study in general: Rarefaction indicated that sorted-subset sequencing remained incomplete although depth was large. Compared with clonotypes that all four donors shared, non-shared clonotypes had lower generation probabilities.

Over several immunoSEQ plates, each subset's genomic DNA was distributed in even portions. Profiling relied on immunoSEQ multiplex PCR, and the TCRdb table lists in-frame clones only, not all of them. The sample holds roughly 640,000 clones, around two thirds seen once. To note about this clone: Antigen specificity is unknown. At one end the junction does not follow the germline gene, possibly because of a read error.

CDR1 and CDR2 (germline): MNHNS, SASEGT. The CDR3 runs to 15 residues. V and J are TRBV6-1 and TRBJ1-4; D is perhaps TRBD1 (5 bases). The sequenced sample was memory CD4+ T cells sorted from blood. Indicated subset: CD45RA-negative fraction. This sequence was found in a woman in her twenties or thirties in good health. The CDR3 is CASSIRGSSNERLFF. The CDR3 coding sequence is TGTGCCAGCAGTATCCGGGGGAGCAGTAATGAAAGACTGTTTTTT.